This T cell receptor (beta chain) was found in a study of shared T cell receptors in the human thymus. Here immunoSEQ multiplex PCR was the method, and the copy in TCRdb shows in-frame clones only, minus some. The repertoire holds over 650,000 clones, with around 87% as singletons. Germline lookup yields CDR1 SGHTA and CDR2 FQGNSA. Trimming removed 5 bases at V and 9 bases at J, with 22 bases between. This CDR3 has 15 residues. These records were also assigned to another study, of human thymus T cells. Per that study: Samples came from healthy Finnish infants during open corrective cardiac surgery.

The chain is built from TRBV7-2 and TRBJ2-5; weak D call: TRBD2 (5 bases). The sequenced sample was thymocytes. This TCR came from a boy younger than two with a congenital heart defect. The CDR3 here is CASSPGVAEGDSQYF. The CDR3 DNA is TGTGCCAGCAGCCCTGGCGTGGCAGAGGGTGACTCCCAGTACTTC.